Below, 25 T cell receptor beta chains from the same sample are listed, as sequenced in a study of vaccination effects on CD4 cells after COVID-19. Before sequencing, viral peptide pools were used by the ViraFEST assay to expand antigen-specific CD4+ T cells. Isolating CD4+ T cells followed approximately 9 days of culture. Sometime from March through December 2020, the person acquired a SARS-CoV-2 infection that PCR confirmed. Profiling relied on immunoSEQ multiplex PCR, and the TCRdb table lists in-frame clones only, not all of them. The data contain approximately 33,000 clones, about three quarters of them singletons. These TCRs are of unknown antigen specificity. The source material was CD4+ T cells from PBMCs cultured with HCoV-NL63 spike peptides, sampled before COVID-19 vaccination. All receptors come from a human donor who had a prior SARS-CoV-2 infection.

This chain uses TRBV5-1 with TRBJ2-7; 9 nucleotides line up with TRBD1. The CDR3 spans 16 residues. V was clipped by 3 bases and J by 3 bases; unmatched bases: 10. The germline V gene encodes CDR1 SGHRS and CDR2 YFSETQ. This CDR3 reads CASSSLGGTGNYEQYF. In nucleotides, the CDR3 is TGCGCCAGCAGCTCGCTAGGGGGGACAGGGAACTACGAGCAGTACTTC.

The chain carries TRBV2 and TRBJ1-6; 11 nucleotides align to TRBD1. Germline CDR1 and CDR2: SNHLY and FYNNEI. CDR3 length: 18 amino acids. V was clipped by 5 bases and J by 4 bases; unmatched bases: 10. The CDR3 DNA sequence: TGTGCCAGCAGTAGGACAGGGGGCGGATTCGGTTATAATTCACCCCTCCACTTT. Translating it yields CASSRTGGGFGYNSPLHF. Full variable domain (missing parts from reference TRBV2 and TRBJ1-6): EPEVTQTPSHQVTQMGQEVILRCVPISNHLYFYWYRQILGQKVEFLVSFYNNEISEKSEIFDDQFSVERPDGSNFTLKIRSTKLEDSAMYFCASSRTGGGFGYNSPLHFGNGTRLTVT.

The J gene is TRBJ1-6, the V gene TRBV5-4; 9 bases are a match to TRBD1. Germline CDR1 reads SGHNT; CDR2 reads YYREEE (reference sequence). The CDR3 is 15 residues long. The ends lost 4 bases at V and 10 bases at J; junction bases unmatched: 9. CDR3 sequence reads: CASSKGQGIKSPLHF. The CDR3 DNA reads TGTGCCAGCAGCAAGGGACAGGGTATAAAATCACCCCTCCACTTT.

V gene TRBV10-3 combines with J gene TRBJ2-7, with D maybe TRBD2 (6 bases). In germline, CDR1 is ENHRY, CDR2 SYGVKD. V was shortened by 2 bases and J by 4 bases, with 15 bases between the two germline ends. The length of the CDR3 is 15 residues. The CDR3 DNA reads TGTGCCATCAGTGAGGGGACTGGGGCGCAGTACGAGCAGTACTTC. Its translation: CAISEGTGAQYEQYF.

The chain recombines TRBV10-3 with TRBJ2-7, with D hard to call. The V end lost 6 bases, the J end lost 0 bases, and 9 bases lay between the germline ends. CDR1 ENHRY and CDR2 SYGVKD come from the germline V gene. CDR3 length equals 13 residues. CDR3 loop: CAIRAQSSYEQYF. CDR3 DNA: TGTGCCATCAGGGCCCAAAGCTCCTACGAGCAGTACTTC.

V is TRBV7-3 and J is TRBJ1-2; TRBD1 is a possible D gene (6 bases). The CDR3 sequence is 16 residues long. Per the germline V gene, CDR1 is SGHTA and CDR2 is FQGTGA. The V and J ends lost 0 bases and 4 bases respectively, with 15 bases between them. The CDR3, as DNA: TGTGCCAGCAGCTTAACGGCAGGGGACGGCCTCTATGGCTACACCTTC. Translated, it gives CASSLTAGDGLYGYTF.

CDR3 nucleotide sequence: TGTGCCAGCAGCCAAGAGTACAGGGCTGACTATGGCTACACCTTC. Its translation is CASSQEYRADYGYTF. This sequence joins TRBV3-1 (or the pseudogene TRBV3-2) and TRBJ1-2; D is perhaps TRBD1 (6 bases). The CDR3 spans 15 residues. The V end lost 0 bases, the J end lost 3 bases, and 11 bases lay between the germline ends. Germline loops: CDR1 LGHDT, CDR2 YNNKEL (reference sequence).

The rearrangement links TRBV6-1 to TRBJ2-1, with 9 bases lining up with TRBD1. V dropped 1 base and J dropped 4; count of bases not matched to a gene: 2. Germline loops: CDR1 MNHNS, CDR2 SASEGT. This CDR3 has 15 amino acids. The CDR3 loop reads CASSEGQGEYNEQFF. The CDR3 DNA reads TGTGCCAGCAGTGAAGGACAGGGGGAATACAATGAGCAGTTCTTC.

The chain uses TRBV7-9 and TRBJ2-7; tentatively, D is TRBD1 (5 bases). CDR1 and CDR2 (germline): SEHNR, FQNEAQ (reference sequence). V was trimmed by 5 bases and J by 2 bases, leaving 25 bases between them. This CDR3 region has 18 residues. CDR3 DNA sequence: TGTGCCAGCAGCCCCGCCCCAGGGATTCGCGCTATAACCTACGAGCAGTACTTC. It translates to CASSPAPGIRAITYEQYF.

The chain links TRBV11-3 to TRBJ2-1; perhaps TRBD1 as D (6 bases). CDR3 size: 13 residues. Germline V gene data show CDR1 as SGHNT and CDR2 as YENEEA. The V and J ends lost 3 bases and 6 bases respectively, with 9 bases between them. DNA of the CDR3: TGTGCCAGCAGCTTCGACAGGATCAATGAGCAGTTCTTC. Translating gives CASSFDRINEQFF.

This sequence joins TRBV4-3 and TRBJ1-1; D may be TRBD1 (5 bases). Germline V CDR1 and CDR2: LGHNA, YSLEER. V lost 4 bases and J 5 bases, leaving 17 bases between the germline ends. CDR3 length equals 15 residues. CDR3 protein: CASSRIDSPATEAFF. The CDR3 DNA is TGCGCCAGCAGCCGAATAGACAGCCCAGCAACTGAAGCTTTCTTT.

V and J are TRBV2 and TRBJ1-6; the D is unclear. Germline values: CDR1 SNHLY, CDR2 FYNNEI. V gave up 5 bases and J gave up 9 bases, with 17 bases separating them. This CDR3 has 15 amino acids. CDR3 nucleotide sequence: TGTGCCAGCAGTAAAGGACTGTATAATGGTTCACCCCTCCACTTT. This encodes CASSKGLYNGSPLHF.

The chain joins TRBV30 to TRBJ2-7, with 9 bases that match TRBD1. The V segment lost 4 bases and the J segment 0 bases; nucleotides outside the gene matches: 10. Germline-derived CDR1 and CDR2 are GTSNPN and SVGIG (reference sequence). The length of the CDR3 is 16 residues. The CDR3 DNA reads as TGTGCCTGGATGGGTCAAGGGACAGGGAACTCCTACGAGCAGTACTTC. This gives the protein CAWMGQGTGNSYEQYF.

This chain joins TRBV29-1 and TRBJ2-6; D is undetermined. The V and J ends lost 3 bases and 4 bases respectively, with 4 bases between them. Germline CDR1 is SQVTM and CDR2 is ANQGSEA. The CDR3 consists of 12 residues. The CDR3 spells CSVDSGANVLTF. CDR3 DNA: TGCAGCGTTGATTCAGGGGCCAACGTCCTGACTTTC.

This clone was seen a single time. The genes are TRBV6-1 and TRBJ2-1, with 7 bases identical to TRBD1. The CDR3 consists of 16 residues. V gave up 3 bases and J gave up 6 bases; unmatched junction bases: 11. Germline CDR1 is MNHNS and CDR2 is SASEGT. CDR3 nucleotide sequence: TGTGCCAGCAGTGATTCTCAGGGGTCAGGGGGCAATGAGCAGTTCTTC. This encodes CASSDSQGSGGNEQFF.

This chain joins TRBV4-3 and TRBJ2-3; D gene ambiguous. Germline V gene data show CDR1 as LGHNA and CDR2 as YSLEER. Trimming took 4 bases from V and 2 from J, leaving 13 bases between them. The CDR3 spans 15 residues. For the CDR3, the DNA is TGCGCCAGCAGCCTCCTGAGGACGAACACAGATACGCAGTATTTT. Protein product: CASSLLRTNTDTQYF.

V is TRBV7-2 and J is TRBJ2-7; D not resolved. Looked up from germline, CDR1 is SGHTA and CDR2 is FQGNSA. V lost 0 bases and J 5 bases, leaving 11 bases between the germline ends. This CDR3 comprises 14 residues. The CDR3 sequence: CASSLAVGTNEQYF. In DNA form, the CDR3 reads TGTGCCAGCAGCTTAGCAGTAGGCACCAACGAGCAGTACTTC.

The chain has TRBV27 and TRBJ1-1; a weak D match, TRBD1 (5 bases). CDR3 length equals 13 residues. V was clipped by 3 bases and J by 3 bases, with 8 bases between them. The germline CDR1 and CDR2 sequences are MNHEY and SMNVEV (reference sequence). CDR3 in amino acids: CASSLGPDTEAFF. CDR3 DNA sequence: TGTGCCAGCAGTTTGGGACCCGACACTGAAGCTTTCTTT.

The chain employs TRBV9 and TRBJ1-1; the D is unclear. The V end was cut by 0 bases, the J end by 4 bases, with 7 bases between. This CDR3 region has 13 residues. CDR1 SGDLS and CDR2 YYNGEE come from the germline V gene. CDR3 DNA sequence: TGTGCCAGCAGCGTAGCGGTGGGCACTGAAGCTTTCTTT. Protein: CASSVAVGTEAFF.

J is TRBJ2-3 and V is TRBV7-8; D is perhaps TRBD1 or TRBD2 (7 bases each). The CDR3 spans 16 residues. V lost 3 bases and J lost 4, with 17 bases in between. The germline CDR1 and CDR2 sequences are SGHVS and FQNEAQ. The CDR3 region is CASSFRGRGGADTQYF. CDR3 bases: TGTGCCAGCAGCTTCCGGGGCAGGGGGGGCGCAGATACGCAGTATTTT.

This chain connects TRBV24-1 to TRBJ2-1, with D possibly matching TRBD2 (6 bases). This CDR3 region has 18 residues. In germline, CDR1 is KGHDR, CDR2 SFDVKD. The V end was cut by 6 bases, the J end by 5 bases, with 25 bases between. The CDR3 here is CATSPWGDRDSPNNEQFF. The CDR3 region has the DNA TGTGCCACCAGTCCGTGGGGTGACCGGGACTCGCCTAACAATGAGCAGTTCTTC.

This sequence joins TRBV5-8 and TRBJ2-5, with 13 bases lining up with TRBD2. Germline loops: CDR1 SGHTS, CDR2 YDEGEE. After removal of 3 bases from V and 5 bases from J, the junction contained 4 bases not matched to a gene. The CDR3 sequence is 15 residues long. The CDR3 DNA sequence: TGTGCCAGCAGCTCTGGGACTAGCGGGATTGAGACCCAGTACTTC. Translated, it gives CASSSGTSGIETQYF. The complete variable domain, with remaining parts taken from reference TRBV5-8 and TRBJ2-5, reads EAGVTQSPTHLIKTRGQQATLRCSPISGHTSVYWYQQALGLGLQFLLWYDEGEERNRGNFPPRFSGRQFPNYSSELNVNALELEDSALYLCASSSGTSGIETQYFGPGTRLLVL.

The rearrangement uses TRBV12-3 or TRBV12-4 and TRBJ1-1; tentative D call: TRBD1 (5 bases). The CDR3 runs 13 residues. Between the trimmed V and J ends, which lost 3 bases and 4 bases, there was a span of 9 bases. DNA of the CDR3: TGTGCCAGCAGTTTTGGGGCGGTCACTGAAGCTTTCTTT. It yields the protein CASSFGAVTEAFF.

The chain joins TRBV11-2 to TRBJ2-7; 9 bases match TRBD2. V lost 1 base to trimming and J lost 2 bases; unmatched junction nucleotides: 12. CDR3 size: 18 residues. The germline CDR1 and CDR2 sequences are SGHAT and FQNNGV. The CDR3 coding sequence is TGTGCCAGCAGCTTAGTTGCGGCTAGCGGGAAACCCCCCTACGAGCAGTACTTC. It is translated as CASSLVAASGKPPYEQYF.

The sample holds a few counts of this clone. The rearrangement uses TRBV18 and TRBJ1-1; D ambiguous. The CDR3 runs to 13 residues. Trimming pared 6 bases from V and 3 bases from J, leaving 11 bases between. CDR1 is KGHSH, CDR2 LQKENI, per germline. CDR3 DNA sequence: TGTGCCAGCTCGCGGACGGACTACACTGAAGCTTTCTTT. As protein: CASSRTDYTEAFF.